This T cell receptor (beta chain) was identified in a study of OX40 agonist ivuxolimab in advanced cancers. Study in general: Anti-PD-1, anti-PD-L1 or anti-CTLA-4 therapy given earlier was allowed, and 40% had some. In three patients, partial responses were observed, one with hepatocellular carcinoma and two with cutaneous melanoma. Whole-study findings and limits: Expanded clones tended on average to be more numerous among CD8+ T cells than CD4+. Nonresponders included some who also had low normalized T-cell clonal expansion.

Germline V CDR1 and CDR2: SGHNT, YYREEE (reference sequence). Deletions cut 4 bases from V and 2 bases from J, with 12 bases between. There are 14 residues in the CDR3. For this clone: As yet, its antigen is unknown.

The data were produced by immunoSEQ multiplex PCR, yet TCRdb's version contains in-frame clones alone and is incomplete. Of roughly 61,000 clones in the sample, 87% are singletons; the top ten hold 0.35%. The receptor was isolated from an adult with an advanced solid tumor such as melanoma, head and neck, liver or kidney cancer. The chain recombines TRBV5-4 with TRBJ2-5; D may be TRBD1 (6 bases). The starting material was CD4+ or CD8+ T cells sorted from blood, obtained in a trial of the OX40 agonist ivuxolimab. CDR3 in DNA: TGTGCCAGCAGCAAACCGACAGGACAAGAGACCCAGTACTTC. As protein: CASSKPTGQETQYF. The whole variable domain, remainder taken from reference TRBV5-4 and TRBJ2-5, is ETGVTQSPTHLIKTRGQQVTLRCSSQSGHNTVSWYQQALGQGPQFIFQYYREEENGRGNFPPRFSGLQFPNYSSELNVNALELDDSALYLCASSKPTGQETQYFGPGTRLLVL.